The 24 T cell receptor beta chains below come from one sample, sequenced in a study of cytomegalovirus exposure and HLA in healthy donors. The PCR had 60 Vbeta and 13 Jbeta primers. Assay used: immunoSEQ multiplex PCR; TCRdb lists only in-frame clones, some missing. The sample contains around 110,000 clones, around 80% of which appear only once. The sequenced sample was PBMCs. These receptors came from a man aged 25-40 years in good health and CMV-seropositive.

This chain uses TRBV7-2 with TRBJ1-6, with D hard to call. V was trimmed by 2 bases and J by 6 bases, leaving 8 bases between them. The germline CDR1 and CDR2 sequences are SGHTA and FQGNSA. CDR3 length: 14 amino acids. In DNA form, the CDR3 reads TGTGCCAGCAGCTTAAGGCAGGTTAATTCACCCCTCCACTTT. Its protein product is CASSLRQVNSPLHF.

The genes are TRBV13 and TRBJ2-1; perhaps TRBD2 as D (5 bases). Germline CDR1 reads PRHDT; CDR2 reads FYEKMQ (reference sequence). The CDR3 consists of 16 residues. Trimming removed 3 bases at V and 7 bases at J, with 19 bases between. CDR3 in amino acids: CASSFFMTQDLNEQFF. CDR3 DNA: TGTGCCAGCAGCTTTTTTATGACCCAGGACTTGAATGAGCAGTTCTTC.

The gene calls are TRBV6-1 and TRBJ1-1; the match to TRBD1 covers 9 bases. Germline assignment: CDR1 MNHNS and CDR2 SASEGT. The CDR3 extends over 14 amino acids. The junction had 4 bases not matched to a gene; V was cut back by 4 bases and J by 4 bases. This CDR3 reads CASSVQGAATEAFF. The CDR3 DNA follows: TGTGCCAGCAGTGTACAGGGGGCAGCCACTGAAGCTTTCTTT.

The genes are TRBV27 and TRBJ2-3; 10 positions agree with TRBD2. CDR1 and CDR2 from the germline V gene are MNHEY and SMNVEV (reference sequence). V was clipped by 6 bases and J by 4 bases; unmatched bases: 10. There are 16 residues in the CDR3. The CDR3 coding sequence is TGTGCCAGCAGCCCTCTCCAGCGGGGGGGCTCAGATACGCAGTATTTT. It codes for CASSPLQRGGSDTQYF.

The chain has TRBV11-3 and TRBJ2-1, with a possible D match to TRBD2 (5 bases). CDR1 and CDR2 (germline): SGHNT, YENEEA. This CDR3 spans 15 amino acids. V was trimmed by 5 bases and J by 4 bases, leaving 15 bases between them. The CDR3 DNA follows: TGTGCCAGCAGCCCCCAGCGGTTGGGGTACAATGAGCAGTTCTTC. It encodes CASSPQRLGYNEQFF.

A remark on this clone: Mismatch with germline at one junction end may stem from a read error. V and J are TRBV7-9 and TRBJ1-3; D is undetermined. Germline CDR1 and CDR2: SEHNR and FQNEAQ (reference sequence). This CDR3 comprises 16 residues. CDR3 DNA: TGTTCCAGCAGCCCCAAGTGGAGGATAGCTGGAAACACCATATATTTT. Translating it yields CSSSPKWRIAGNTIYF. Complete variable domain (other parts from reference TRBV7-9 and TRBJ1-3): DTGVSQNPRHKITKRGQNVTFRCDPISEHNRLYWYRQTLGQGPEFLTYFQNEAQLEKSRLLSDRFSAERPKGSFSTLEIQRTEQGDSAMYLCSSSPKWRIAGNTIYFGEGSWLTVV.

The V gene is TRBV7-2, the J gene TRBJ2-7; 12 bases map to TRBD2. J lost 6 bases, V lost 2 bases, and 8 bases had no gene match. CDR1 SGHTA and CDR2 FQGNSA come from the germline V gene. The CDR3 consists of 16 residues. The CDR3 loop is CASSLWASGGGLEQYF. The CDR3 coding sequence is TGTGCCAGCAGCTTATGGGCTAGCGGGGGGGGACTCGAGCAGTACTTC.

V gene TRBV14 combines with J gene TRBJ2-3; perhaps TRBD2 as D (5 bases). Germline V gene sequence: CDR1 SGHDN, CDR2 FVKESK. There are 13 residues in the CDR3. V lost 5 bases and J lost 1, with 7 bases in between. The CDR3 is CASSVSGTDTQYF. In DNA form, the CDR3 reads TGTGCCAGCAGCGTTAGCGGCACAGATACGCAGTATTTT.

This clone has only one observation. The CDR3 loop is CASSLGQGIGQPQHF. The CDR3 bases are TGTGCCAGCAGCTTGGGACAGGGGATCGGACAGCCCCAGCATTTT. The chain links TRBV5-6 to TRBJ1-5; TRBD1 matches 8 bases. Germline loops: CDR1 SGHDT, CDR2 YYEEEE. V gave up 0 bases and J gave up 7 bases; unmatched junction bases: 6. The CDR3 runs to 15 residues.

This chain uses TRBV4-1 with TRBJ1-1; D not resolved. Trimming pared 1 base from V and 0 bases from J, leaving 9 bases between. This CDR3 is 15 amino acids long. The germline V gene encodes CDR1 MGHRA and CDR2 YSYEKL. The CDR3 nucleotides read TGCGCCAGCAGCCAAGGCGGGCGGTTGAACACTGAAGCTTTCTTT. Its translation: CASSQGGRLNTEAFF.

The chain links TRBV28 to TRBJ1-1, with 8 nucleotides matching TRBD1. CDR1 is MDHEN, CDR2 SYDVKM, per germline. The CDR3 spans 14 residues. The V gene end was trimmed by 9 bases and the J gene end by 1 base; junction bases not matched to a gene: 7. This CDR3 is CASYRGTTNTEAFF. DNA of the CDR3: TGTGCCAGTTACAGGGGGACCACGAACACTGAAGCTTTCTTT.

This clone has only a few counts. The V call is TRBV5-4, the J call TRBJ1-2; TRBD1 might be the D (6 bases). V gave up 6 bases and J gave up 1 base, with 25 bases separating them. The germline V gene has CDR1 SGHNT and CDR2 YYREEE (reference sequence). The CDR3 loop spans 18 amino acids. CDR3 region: CASTNRGGHSAYNYGYTF. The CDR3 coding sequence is TGTGCCAGCACCAACCGGGGGGGACACAGCGCCTATAACTATGGCTACACCTTC.

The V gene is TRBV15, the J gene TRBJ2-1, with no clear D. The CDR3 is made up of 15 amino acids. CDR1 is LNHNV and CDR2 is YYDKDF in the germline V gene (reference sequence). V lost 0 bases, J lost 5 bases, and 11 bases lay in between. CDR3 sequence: CATSRDLRAHNEQFF. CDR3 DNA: TGTGCCACCAGCAGAGATTTGAGAGCCCACAATGAGCAGTTCTTC.

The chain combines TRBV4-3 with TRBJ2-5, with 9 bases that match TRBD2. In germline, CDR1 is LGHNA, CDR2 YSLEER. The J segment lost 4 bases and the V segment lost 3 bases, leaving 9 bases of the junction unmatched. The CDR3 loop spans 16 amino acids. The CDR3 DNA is TGCGCCAGCAGCCATGGTATAGCGGGAGTAAGAGAGACCCAGTACTTC. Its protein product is CASSHGIAGVRETQYF.

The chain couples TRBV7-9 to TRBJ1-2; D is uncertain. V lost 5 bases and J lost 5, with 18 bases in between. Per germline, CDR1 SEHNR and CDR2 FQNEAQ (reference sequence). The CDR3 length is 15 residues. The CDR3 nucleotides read TGTGCCAGCAGCGCTGGGTCTTTTGCGGGTTATGGCTACACCTTC. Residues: CASSAGSFAGYGYTF.

In DNA form, the CDR3 reads TGCGCCAGCAGCTTGAGCTCCTTCGGGACTTCTATCCCGGAAGAGACCCAGTACTTC. Translated: CASSLSSFGTSIPEETQYF. The J gene is TRBJ2-5, the V gene TRBV5-1; D possibly corresponds to TRBD2 (6 bases). Germline CDR1 SGHRS, CDR2 YFSETQ. Trimming removed 1 base from V and 3 bases from J, with 25 bases in between. CDR3 size: 19 residues.

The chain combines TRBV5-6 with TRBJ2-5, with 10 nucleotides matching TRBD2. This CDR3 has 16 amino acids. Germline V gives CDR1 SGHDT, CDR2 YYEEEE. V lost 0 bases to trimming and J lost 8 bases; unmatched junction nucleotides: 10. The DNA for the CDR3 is TGTGCCAGCAGCTTGGCCAAAGCGGGGGGGCCGCGAACCCAGTACTTC. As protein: CASSLAKAGGPRTQYF.

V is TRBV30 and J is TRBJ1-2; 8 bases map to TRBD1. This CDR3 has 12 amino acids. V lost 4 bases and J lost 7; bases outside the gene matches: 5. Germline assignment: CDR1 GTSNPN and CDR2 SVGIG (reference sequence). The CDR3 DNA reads TGTGCCTGGATCAGGGGGCTGGGTGGCTACACCTTC. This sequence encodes CAWIRGLGGYTF.

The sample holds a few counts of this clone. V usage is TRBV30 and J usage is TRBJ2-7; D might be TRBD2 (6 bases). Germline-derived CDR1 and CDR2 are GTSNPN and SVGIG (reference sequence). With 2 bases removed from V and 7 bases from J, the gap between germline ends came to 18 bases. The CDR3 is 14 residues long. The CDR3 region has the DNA TGTGCCTGGAGTCCCCCACCTACGGGGAGGGAGCAGTACTTC. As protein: CAWSPPPTGREQYF.

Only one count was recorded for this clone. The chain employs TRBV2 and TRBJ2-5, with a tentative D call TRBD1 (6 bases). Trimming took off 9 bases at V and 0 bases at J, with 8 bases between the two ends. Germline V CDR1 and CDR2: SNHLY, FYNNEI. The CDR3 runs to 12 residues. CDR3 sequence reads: CASKGDQETQYF. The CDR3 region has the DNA TGTGCCAGTAAGGGGGACCAAGAGACCCAGTACTTC.

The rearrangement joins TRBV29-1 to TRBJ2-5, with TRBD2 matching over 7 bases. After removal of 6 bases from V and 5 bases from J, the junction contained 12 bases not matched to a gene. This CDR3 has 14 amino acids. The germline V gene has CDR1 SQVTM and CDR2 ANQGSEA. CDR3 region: CSVGGDFYWETQYF. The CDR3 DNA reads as TGCAGCGTGGGAGGGGACTTCTACTGGGAGACCCAGTACTTC.

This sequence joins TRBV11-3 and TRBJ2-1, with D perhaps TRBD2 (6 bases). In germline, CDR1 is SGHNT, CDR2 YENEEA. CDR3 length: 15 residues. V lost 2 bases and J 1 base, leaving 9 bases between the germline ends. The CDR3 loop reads CASSLRLVSYNEQFF. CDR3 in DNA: TGTGCCAGCAGCTTACGACTAGTTTCCTACAATGAGCAGTTCTTC.

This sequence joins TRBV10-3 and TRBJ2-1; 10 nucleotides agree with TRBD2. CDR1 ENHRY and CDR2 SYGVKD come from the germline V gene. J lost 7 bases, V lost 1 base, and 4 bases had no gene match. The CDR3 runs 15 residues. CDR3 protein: CAISEWSSGRNEQFF. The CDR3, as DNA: TGTGCCATCAGTGAGTGGAGTAGCGGGAGGAATGAGCAGTTCTTC.

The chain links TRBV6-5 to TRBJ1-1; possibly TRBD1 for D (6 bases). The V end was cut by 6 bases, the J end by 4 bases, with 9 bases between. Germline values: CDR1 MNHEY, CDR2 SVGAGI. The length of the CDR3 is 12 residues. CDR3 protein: CASSQGGTEAFF. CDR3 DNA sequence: TGTGCCAGCAGCCAAGGGGGCACTGAAGCTTTCTTT.